A single sample is the source of the 18 T cell receptor beta chains below, sequenced in a study of CD8 T cells in ankylosing spondylitis. TCRdb ran MiXCR on the 5' RACE reads and lists one entry per CDR3 protein. This table holds 150,000 to 200,000 distinct CDR3 sequences, under 14% found once. Sequenced input: blood, either unsorted or a sorted T cell fraction (not recorded which). All receptors come from a male donor with ankylosing spondylitis or in good health (not recorded which).

Ten or more counts support this clonotype. The chain recombines TRBV6-6 with TRBJ1-1; D ambiguous. Trimming cost V 2 bases and J 4 bases, with 11 bases left between them. CDR3 length equals 14 residues. Per the germline V gene, CDR1 is MNHNY and CDR2 is SVGAGI (reference sequence). CDR3 in amino acids: CASSYTEPSTEAFF. DNA for the CDR3: TGTGCCAGCAGTTACACTGAGCCTTCCACTGAAGCTTTCTTT.

V usage is TRBV10-3 and J usage is TRBJ2-3, with no clear D. The CDR3 is 16 residues long. The ends were cut back, 3 bases at V and 0 bases at J, with 13 bases in the middle. Germline lookup yields CDR1 ENHRY and CDR2 SYGVKD. The CDR3 loop is CAISDRGKPSTDTQYF. CDR3 DNA sequence: TGTGCCATCAGTGATCGCGGCAAACCTAGCACAGATACGCAGTATTTT.

This clonotype was counted only a few times. The J gene is TRBJ2-1, the V gene TRBV29-1, with D tentatively TRBD2 (5 bases). The V end lost 6 bases, the J end lost 0 bases, and 18 bases lay between the germline ends. Germline V gene data show CDR1 as SQVTM and CDR2 as ANQGSEA. CDR3 length equals 16 residues. In DNA, the CDR3 is TGCAGCGTCGGAGGAACAGTGACGAGCTCCTACAATGAGCAGTTCTTC. Its translation is CSVGGTVTSSYNEQFF.

The sample holds a few counts of this clonotype. This chain uses TRBV12-3 or TRBV12-4 with TRBJ2-1; D gene uncertain. V gave up 5 bases and J gave up 0 bases, with 11 bases separating them. CDR3 length: 15 amino acids. The CDR3 is CASSPSPLSYNEQFF. As DNA, the CDR3 is TGTGCCAGCAGTCCCTCACCCCTCTCCTACAATGAGCAGTTCTTC.

V gene TRBV7-2 combines with J gene TRBJ2-7; 9 bases are shared with TRBD2. Germline V lookup: CDR1 SGHTA, CDR2 FQGNSA. V shed 3 bases, J shed 7 bases, and the junction held 7 bases outside the gene matches. The CDR3 is 14 amino acids. In DNA form, the CDR3 reads TGTGCCAGCAGCTTCGCGGGGGGGTCGGGTGAGCAGTACTTC. Its translation is CASSFAGGSGEQYF. The variable domain in full, with the rest retrieved from reference TRBV7-2 and TRBJ2-7, is GAGVSQSPSNKVTEKGKDVELRCDPISGHTALYWYRQSLGQGLEFLIYFQGNSAPDKSGLPSDRFSAERTGGSVSTLTIQRTQQEDSAVYLCASSFAGGSGEQYFGPGTRLTVT.

Ten or more counts support this clonotype. V and J are TRBV5-1 and TRBJ2-2, with D perhaps TRBD1 (6 bases). Germline V lookup: CDR1 SGHRS, CDR2 YFSETQ. The length of the CDR3 is 16 residues. V lost 2 bases to trimming and J lost 4 bases, with 15 bases between them. The chain's CDR3 is CASSFLQGRGTGELFF. For the CDR3, the DNA is TGCGCCAGCAGCTTTTTACAGGGTCGGGGCACCGGGGAGCTGTTTTTT.

Many counts were recorded for this clonotype. The genes are TRBV6-1 and TRBJ1-5; no firm D call. The V gene lost 2 bases and the J gene lost 2 bases, with 4 bases spanning the gap. The germline gives CDR1 MNHNS, CDR2 SASEGT. The CDR3 has 13 residues. In DNA, the CDR3 is TGTGCCAGCAGTGAATTAGGCAATCAGCCCCAGCATTTT. Amino acid sequence: CASSELGNQPQHF.

The count of this clonotype is one. Given a much more abundant clone one base away, this may be a read error. The CDR3: CASSTQDNYDYTF. DNA for the CDR3: TGTGCCAGCAGTACTCAGGACAACTATGACTACACCTTC. The chain combines TRBV2 with TRBJ1-2, with TRBD1 as a possible D gene (5 bases). Germline V lookup: CDR1 SNHLY, CDR2 FYNNEI. The CDR3 is 13 residues long.

This clonotype was recorded many times. This rearrangement joins TRBV29-1 to TRBJ2-5, with a weak D call TRBD1 (6 bases). The CDR3 has 13 amino acids. V shed 7 bases and J shed 2 bases, with 14 bases lying between them. Germline V gene lookup returns CDR1 SQVTM and CDR2 ANQGSEA. DNA of the CDR3: TGCAGCGCCTTCCCGGACAGTCAAGAGACCCAGTACTTC. Translating gives CSAFPDSQETQYF.

The chain links TRBV4-2 to TRBJ1-3, with 12 nucleotides matching TRBD1. The CDR3 totals 18 residues. With 4 bases clipped from V and 4 bases from J, the junction kept 11 bases outside the gene matches. CDR1 is LGHNA, CDR2 YNFKEQ, per germline. CDR3 loop: CASSPGTGGLGEGNTIYF. The CDR3 coding sequence is TGTGCCAGCAGCCCCGGGACAGGGGGCCTCGGAGAGGGAAACACCATATATTTT.

This clonotype was recorded many times. The genes are TRBV20-1 and TRBJ2-3; no clear D. The CDR3 extends over 13 amino acids. Germline V gives CDR1 DFQATT, CDR2 SNEGSKA (reference sequence). With 5 bases removed from V and 0 bases from J, the gap between germline ends came to 9 bases. This CDR3 is CSASRISTDTQYF. As DNA, the CDR3 is TGCAGTGCTTCCCGGATTAGCACAGATACGCAGTATTTT.

This clonotype came up many times. The rearrangement links TRBV12-5 to TRBJ2-1, with D perhaps TRBD1 (8 bases). V lost 3 bases and J 8 bases, leaving 14 bases between the germline ends. The CDR3 loop spans 14 amino acids. The germline CDR1 and CDR2 sequences are LGHNT and FRNRAP. The CDR3 protein is CASGLEQGGYEQFF. CDR3 DNA sequence: TGTGCTAGTGGTTTAGAACAGGGGGGGTATGAGCAGTTCTTC.

This clonotype has just a few counts. The chain uses TRBV5-1 and TRBJ1-1; D might be TRBD1 (6 bases). CDR1 is SGHRS, CDR2 YFSETQ, per germline. The CDR3 loop spans 18 amino acids. The DNA for the CDR3 is TGCGTCTCAGCTAGATTTTCCTCGGTGGGGGAGGGGGACACTGAAGCTTTCTTT. This gives the protein CVSARFSSVGEGDTEAFF.

Worth noting for this clonotype: Given a much more abundant clone one base away, this may be a read error. The chain couples TRBV6-4 to TRBJ1-2, with 7 bases matching TRBD1. Germline assignment: CDR1 MRHNA and CDR2 SNTAGT. The length of the CDR3 is 16 residues. Losses at the gene ends were 10 bases for V and 1 base for J; bases not matched to a gene: 15. CDR3 in DNA: TGTGCCAACAGAATGACAGGGTTCGGGGATAACTATGGCTACACCTTC. Translating gives CANRMTGFGDNYGYTF.

The chain employs TRBV25-1 and TRBJ2-1; no reliable D call. There are 16 residues in the CDR3. V lost 5 bases and J 0 bases, leaving 14 bases between the germline ends. Germline V gives CDR1 MGHDK, CDR2 SYGVNS. CDR3 sequence (DNA): TGTGCCAGCAGTCAAGGGCTGGACCTCTCCTACAATGAGCAGTTCTTC. It is translated as CASSQGLDLSYNEQFF.

V gene TRBV9 combines with J gene TRBJ1-2; D may be TRBD1 (5 bases). The V and J ends lost 0 bases and 4 bases respectively, with 13 bases between them. The CDR3 consists of 15 residues. Germline-derived CDR1 and CDR2 are SGDLS and YYNGEE. The CDR3, as DNA: TGTGCCAGCAGCGTAGGTGGGGCTAACATCTATGGCTACACCTTC. Its protein is CASSVGGANIYGYTF.

Many counts were recorded for this clonotype. The V gene is TRBV10-3, the J gene TRBJ1-2; 8 nucleotides align to TRBD1. Germline V lookup: CDR1 ENHRY, CDR2 SYGVKD. After removal of 3 bases from V and 0 bases from J, the junction contained 3 bases not matched to a gene. The CDR3 is 15 residues long. In DNA, the CDR3 is TGTGCCATCAGTGATTTGGACAGGGCTAACTATGGCTACACCTTC. This encodes CAISDLDRANYGYTF.

This clonotype came up many times. The chain carries TRBV3-1 and TRBJ1-2; tentatively, D is TRBD1 (5 bases). Germline assignment: CDR1 LGHDT and CDR2 YNNKEL (reference sequence). Trimming left V 4 bases short and J 3 bases short, with 15 bases between. The CDR3 contains 15 residues. The CDR3 DNA follows: TGTGCCAGCAGCCCGGCCCTGGGGGGTGACTATGGCTACACCTTC. Translation: CASSPALGGDYGYTF.